A selection of T cell receptor beta chains follows, all from one sample in a study of blood T cell repertoires in COVID-19. Assay used: immunoSEQ multiplex PCR; TCRdb lists only in-frame clones, some missing. The profile shows 200,000 to 250,000 clones, 82% of them singletons. The sequenced sample was PBMCs or T cells enriched from blood (not recorded which). These receptors all come from an older woman who had recovered from COVID-19. The CDR3 runs from the conserved cysteine through the conserved F or W. Fields, in order: D gene, V gene, clone size, J gene, CDR3 length, CDR3 DNA, CDR3 protein. D genes are given only for firm matches. Size is omitted from some rows. Given values are once, few, many or a class for expanded clones.

d_gene: TRBD1
v_gene: TRBV11-2
abundance: NA
j_gene: TRBJ2-7
len: 15
CDR3nt: TGTGCCAGCAGCTTAGAACAGGGGGCTGTCTACGAGCAGTACTTC
CDR3aa: CASSLEQGAVYEQYF

d_gene: NA
v_gene: TRBV3-1/TRBV3-2
abundance: NA
j_gene: TRBJ2-1
len: 13
CDR3nt: TGTGCCAGCAGCCAAGACCGGGAGAATGAGCAGTTCTTC
CDR3aa: CASSQDRENEQFF

d_gene: NA
v_gene: TRBV7-9
abundance: NA
j_gene: TRBJ2-1
len: 16
CDR3nt: TGTGCCAGCAGCGTCACCTCGGCACTAGTTATCGATGAGCAGTTCTTC
CDR3aa: CASSVTSALVIDEQFF

d_gene: NA
v_gene: TRBV2
abundance: NA
j_gene: TRBJ1-2
len: 15
CDR3nt: TGTGCCAGCAGTCAAAGGTCAGGAATATCCTATGGCTACACCTTC
CDR3aa: CASSQRSGISYGYTF

d_gene: TRBD2
v_gene: TRBV11-2
abundance: NA
j_gene: TRBJ2-3
len: 16
CDR3nt: TGTGCCAGCAGCTTAGTAGCGGGGGCCATGGGAGATACGCAGTATTTT
CDR3aa: CASSLVAGAMGDTQYF

d_gene: TRBD1
v_gene: TRBV29-1
abundance: NA
j_gene: TRBJ2-7
len: 13
CDR3nt: TGCAGCGCAGGTGACAGGGGGTTCGGCGAGCAGTACTTC
CDR3aa: CSAGDRGFGEQYF

d_gene: TRBD1
v_gene: TRBV9
abundance: NA
j_gene: TRBJ1-1
len: 15
CDR3nt: TGTGCCAGCAGCGCAACAGGGGATTTGAACACTGAAGCTTTCTTT
CDR3aa: CASSATGDLNTEAFF

d_gene: TRBD1
v_gene: TRBV27
abundance: NA
j_gene: TRBJ1-5
len: 13
CDR3nt: TGTGCCAGCAGCGACAGGGGAGTTCAGCCCCAGCATTTT
CDR3aa: CASSDRGVQPQHF

d_gene: NA
v_gene: TRBV5-6
abundance: NA
j_gene: TRBJ2-1
len: 16
CDR3nt: TGTGCCAGCAGCTTGGGCTTGGGGCGGGGATACAATGAGCAGTTCTTC
CDR3aa: CASSLGLGRGYNEQFF

d_gene: TRBD1
v_gene: TRBV2
abundance: NA
j_gene: TRBJ1-4
len: 14
CDR3nt: TGTGCCAGCAGTAAACAGGGGGCCGCTGAAAAACTGTTTTTT
CDR3aa: CASSKQGAAEKLFF

d_gene: TRBD2
v_gene: TRBV11-2
abundance: NA
j_gene: TRBJ2-5
len: 16
CDR3nt: TGTGCCAGCAGCACTGGCCTAGCGGGAATGAGGGAGACCCAGTACTTC
CDR3aa: CASSTGLAGMRETQYF

d_gene: TRBD1
v_gene: TRBV4-3
abundance: NA
j_gene: TRBJ1-2
len: 15
CDR3nt: TGCGCCAGCAGCCGAAGACAGGGGGTTCCCTATGGCTACACCTTC
CDR3aa: CASSRRQGVPYGYTF

d_gene: TRBD1
v_gene: TRBV18
abundance: NA
j_gene: TRBJ1-1
len: 14
CDR3nt: TGTGCCAGCTCACCAAGGGGGCGGGACACTGAAGCTTTCTTT
CDR3aa: CASSPRGRDTEAFF

d_gene: TRBD2
v_gene: TRBV11-2
abundance: once
j_gene: TRBJ2-7
len: 15
CDR3nt: TGTGCCAGCAGCTTAGGGAGTAGCGGGTCCTACGAGCAGTACTTC
CDR3aa: CASSLGSSGSYEQYF

d_gene: NA
v_gene: TRBV2
abundance: NA
j_gene: TRBJ1-3
len: 15
CDR3nt: TGTGCCAGCAGCCCGACGGGAAGCTCTGGAAACACCATATATTTT
CDR3aa: CASSPTGSSGNTIYF

d_gene: TRBD1
v_gene: TRBV2
abundance: NA
j_gene: TRBJ1-4
len: 15
CDR3nt: TGTGCCAGCATTTCCGCCGGGACAGTCAATGAAAAACTGTTTTTT
CDR3aa: CASISAGTVNEKLFF

d_gene: TRBD1
v_gene: TRBV6-5
abundance: NA
j_gene: TRBJ1-2
len: 14
CDR3nt: TGTGCCAGCAAGCCGGACAGGGAAAACTATGGCTACACCTTC
CDR3aa: CASKPDRENYGYTF

d_gene: NA
v_gene: TRBV6-1
abundance: NA
j_gene: TRBJ2-5
len: 14
CDR3nt: TGTGCCAGCAGTGAAGTAAGGGGTTTCCAGACCCAGTACTTC
CDR3aa: CASSEVRGFQTQYF

d_gene: TRBD2
v_gene: TRBV20-1
abundance: NA
j_gene: TRBJ2-3
len: 14
CDR3nt: TGCAGTGCTAGTGGGCGGGAGGGCTTAGATACGCAGTATTTT
CDR3aa: CSASGREGLDTQYF

d_gene: TRBD2
v_gene: TRBV9
abundance: once
j_gene: TRBJ2-1
len: 17
CDR3nt: TGTGCCAGCAGCTTAAAGAGGACTAGCGGATTCTACAATGAGCAGTTCTTC
CDR3aa: CASSLKRTSGFYNEQFF

d_gene: NA
v_gene: TRBV7-2
abundance: NA
j_gene: TRBJ2-1
len: 15
CDR3nt: TGTGCCAGCAGAAAGGCCGGGATCTCCTACAATGAGCAGTTCTTC
CDR3aa: CASRKAGISYNEQFF

d_gene: NA
v_gene: TRBV5-1
abundance: NA
j_gene: TRBJ1-2
len: 13
CDR3nt: TGCGCCAGCAGCCCTATAGACAGCATTGGCTACACCTTC
CDR3aa: CASSPIDSIGYTF

d_gene: TRBD2
v_gene: TRBV11-3
abundance: NA
j_gene: TRBJ2-2
len: 15
CDR3nt: TGTGCCAGCAGCTTCCTAGCGGGAGTGGGCGGGGAGCTGTTTTTT
CDR3aa: CASSFLAGVGGELFF

d_gene: TRBD1
v_gene: TRBV24-1
abundance: NA
j_gene: TRBJ2-2
len: 15
CDR3nt: TGTGCCACCAGTGATTCGGACAGGGAAGCCGGGGAGCTGTTTTTT
CDR3aa: CATSDSDREAGELFF

d_gene: NA
v_gene: TRBV11-2
abundance: NA
j_gene: TRBJ2-1
len: 15
CDR3nt: TGTGCCAGCAGCTTAGTAGATCCCTCCTACAATGAGCAGTTCTTC
CDR3aa: CASSLVDPSYNEQFF

d_gene: NA
v_gene: TRBV3-1/TRBV3-2
abundance: NA
j_gene: TRBJ1-3
len: 13
CDR3nt: TGTGCCAGCGGAGGACGTACCGGAAACACCATATATTTT
CDR3aa: CASGGRTGNTIYF

d_gene: TRBD2
v_gene: TRBV5-1
abundance: NA
j_gene: TRBJ2-1
len: 16
CDR3nt: TGCGCCAGCAGCTTGGCCTCTTGGACTAGCGGCAATGAGCAGTTCTTC
CDR3aa: CASSLASWTSGNEQFF

d_gene: NA
v_gene: TRBV9
abundance: NA
j_gene: TRBJ1-1
len: 17
CDR3nt: TGTGCCAGCAGCGTCCTACCGGGAGGAGGCGCGAACACTGAAGCTTTCTTT
CDR3aa: CASSVLPGGGANTEAFF

d_gene: NA
v_gene: TRBV10-3
abundance: NA
j_gene: TRBJ1-2
len: 14
CDR3nt: TGTGCCATCAGTGACGGACACTGGAGAAATGGCTACACCTTC
CDR3aa: CAISDGHWRNGYTF

d_gene: TRBD2
v_gene: TRBV7-2
abundance: NA
j_gene: TRBJ2-1
len: 16
CDR3nt: TGTGCCAGCAGCTTAGGAGGGACTAGCGCCATGAATGAGCAGTTCTTC
CDR3aa: CASSLGGTSAMNEQFF

d_gene: NA
v_gene: TRBV15
abundance: NA
j_gene: TRBJ2-2
len: 14
CDR3nt: TGTGCCACCAGCAGTAGGACAGAAACCGGGGAGCTGTTTTTT
CDR3aa: CATSSRTETGELFF

d_gene: TRBD1
v_gene: TRBV4-3
abundance: NA
j_gene: TRBJ1-5
len: 15
CDR3nt: TGCGCCAGCAGCCCTGGGACAGCGTCAAATCAGCCCCAGCATTTT
CDR3aa: CASSPGTASNQPQHF

d_gene: TRBD1
v_gene: TRBV30
abundance: NA
j_gene: TRBJ1-2
len: 13
CDR3nt: TGTGCCTGGAGTCCCCGGGACAGGTACTTTTTGACCTTC
CDR3aa: CAWSPRDRYFLTF

d_gene: NA
v_gene: TRBV29-1
abundance: NA
j_gene: TRBJ2-1
len: 13
CDR3nt: TGCAGCGCCAAGACATACGGGGGCAATGAGCAGTTCTTC
CDR3aa: CSAKTYGGNEQFF

d_gene: TRBD1
v_gene: TRBV7-3
abundance: NA
j_gene: TRBJ2-1
len: 13
CDR3nt: TGTGCCAGCAGCCGACAGGGTGACAATGAGCAGTTCTTC
CDR3aa: CASSRQGDNEQFF

d_gene: NA
v_gene: TRBV6-5
abundance: once
j_gene: TRBJ2-5
len: 13
CDR3nt: TGTGCCAGCGCTCCGTCTAGGAGGGGGACCCAGTACTTC
CDR3aa: CASAPSRRGTQYF

d_gene: NA
v_gene: TRBV12-3/TRBV12-4
abundance: NA
j_gene: TRBJ1-5
len: 13
CDR3nt: TGTGCCAGCAGGCAGGGTAGCAATCAGCCCCAGCATTTT
CDR3aa: CASRQGSNQPQHF

d_gene: NA
v_gene: TRBV3-1/TRBV3-2
abundance: NA
j_gene: TRBJ1-3
len: 14
CDR3nt: TGTGCCAGCAGCCCACAGAGCTCTGGAAACACCATATATTTT
CDR3aa: CASSPQSSGNTIYF

d_gene: TRBD2
v_gene: TRBV14
abundance: NA
j_gene: TRBJ2-1
len: 16
CDR3nt: TGTGCCAGCAGCACCCTCTGGGGGGAGGGCTACAATGAGCAGTTCTTC
CDR3aa: CASSTLWGEGYNEQFF

d_gene: NA
v_gene: TRBV2
abundance: NA
j_gene: TRBJ1-1
len: 15
CDR3nt: TGTGCCAGCAGTGAAGCGGGAGGGGGGATGACTGAAGCTTTCTTT
CDR3aa: CASSEAGGGMTEAFF

d_gene: NA
v_gene: TRBV25-1
abundance: NA
j_gene: TRBJ1-2
len: 12
CDR3nt: TGTGCCAGCAGTCACAACAGGGACGGCTACACCTTC
CDR3aa: CASSHNRDGYTF

d_gene: NA
v_gene: TRBV28
abundance: NA
j_gene: TRBJ2-7
len: 13
CDR3nt: TGTGCCAGCAGTTTACCGGGTCCCTACGAGCAGTACTTC
CDR3aa: CASSLPGPYEQYF

d_gene: NA
v_gene: TRBV12-5
abundance: NA
j_gene: TRBJ1-5
len: 13
CDR3nt: TGTGCTAGTGGTTTTCAGAGCAATCAGCCCCAGCATTTT
CDR3aa: CASGFQSNQPQHF

d_gene: TRBD1
v_gene: TRBV7-8
abundance: NA
j_gene: TRBJ1-5
len: 17
CDR3nt: TGTGCCAGCAGCTTTAGGACAGGGGCTACCTCCAGTCAGCCCCAGCATTTT
CDR3aa: CASSFRTGATSSQPQHF

d_gene: NA
v_gene: TRBV12-3/TRBV12-4
abundance: NA
j_gene: TRBJ2-3
len: 11
CDR3nt: TGTGCCAGCAGCTACTTCGGTACGCAGTATTTT
CDR3aa: CASSYFGTQYF

d_gene: NA
v_gene: TRBV4-3
abundance: NA
j_gene: TRBJ2-6
len: 16
CDR3nt: TGCGCCAGCAGCCAAGACGAGGGAACTGGGGCCAACGTCCTGACTTTC
CDR3aa: CASSQDEGTGANVLTF

d_gene: NA
v_gene: TRBV5-1
abundance: NA
j_gene: TRBJ1-4
len: 14
CDR3nt: TGCGCCAGCAGCTTGTCGGGAGGGGGTGAAAAACTGTTTTTT
CDR3aa: CASSLSGGGEKLFF

d_gene: TRBD1
v_gene: TRBV20-1
abundance: NA
j_gene: TRBJ2-7
len: 13
CDR3nt: TGCAGTGCTAGTGGGACAGGGACCAACGAGCAGTACTTC
CDR3aa: CSASGTGTNEQYF

d_gene: NA
v_gene: TRBV29-1
abundance: NA
j_gene: TRBJ1-2
len: 11
CDR3nt: TGCAGCGGCGCGGCGGGTAAGGGCTACACCTTC
CDR3aa: CSGAAGKGYTF

d_gene: TRBD1
v_gene: TRBV19
abundance: NA
j_gene: TRBJ2-7
len: 13
CDR3nt: TGTGCCAGTAAGGGACAGGGAGCCTACGAGCAGTACTTC
CDR3aa: CASKGQGAYEQYF

d_gene: NA
v_gene: TRBV19
abundance: NA
j_gene: TRBJ1-5
len: 15
CDR3nt: TGTGCCAGCTCAGACTACTCCGGCAGCAATCAGCCCCAGCATTTT
CDR3aa: CASSDYSGSNQPQHF

d_gene: TRBD1
v_gene: TRBV15
abundance: NA
j_gene: TRBJ2-7
len: 15
CDR3nt: TGTGCCACCAGCAGAGATAGGGGGCCCCTGGGTGAGCAGTACTTC
CDR3aa: CATSRDRGPLGEQYF

d_gene: NA
v_gene: TRBV7-2
abundance: NA
j_gene: TRBJ2-7
len: 14
CDR3nt: TGTGCCAGCAGCCTACCCCTCGTAACCTACGAGCAGTACTTC
CDR3aa: CASSLPLVTYEQYF